The 21 T cell receptor beta chains reported below all come from one sample, sequenced in a study of PD-L1 blockade in urothelial cancer. As for time point: pretreatment peripheral blood. The assay was immunoSEQ multiplex PCR, and TCRdb's table has in-frame clones only and misses some. The sample contains approximately 41,000 clones, 85% of which appear only once. The sequencing here drew on PBMCs, taken around atezolizumab (anti-PD-L1) treatment. The source is a man at least 80 years old with urothelial cancer.

This chain uses TRBV28 with TRBJ1-4, with 7 bases aligning to TRBD1. The CDR3 runs 16 residues. Trimming at V came to 4 bases and at J to 3 bases, leaving 8 bases not matched to a gene. The germline V gene has CDR1 MDHEN and CDR2 SYDVKM. The CDR3 coding sequence is TGTGCCAGCAGTTCGCCTCCGGGACAGTCTAATGAAAAACTGTTTTTT. Translation gives CASSSPPGQSNEKLFF. Supplemented by reference TRBV28 and TRBJ1-4, the full variable domain reads DVKVTQSSRYLVKRTGEKVFLECVQDMDHENMFWYRQDPGLGLRLIYFSYDVKMKEKGDIPEGYSVSREKKERFSLILESASTNQTSMYLCASSSPPGQSNEKLFFGSGTQLSVL.

CDR3 DNA: TGTGCCAGCAGCTTCGGGTACGAGCAGTACTTC. Its translation: CASSFGYEQYF. The genes are TRBV5-4 and TRBJ2-7, with D unclear. The germline gives CDR1 SGHNT, CDR2 YYREEE (reference sequence). Trimming took 2 bases from V and 4 from J, leaving 4 bases between them. The CDR3 sequence is 11 residues long.

This chain joins TRBV18 and TRBJ2-7; 14 bases fit TRBD2. V lost 3 bases, J lost 5 bases, and 9 bases stayed unmatched. The germline CDR1 and CDR2 sequences are KGHSH and LQKENI. The CDR3 sequence is 17 residues long. The CDR3, as DNA: TGTGCCAGCTCACCCGGGTTGGGACTAGCGGGAGACGACGAGCAGTACTTC. This codes for CASSPGLGLAGDDEQYF.

A few counts support this clone. The chain couples TRBV10-3 to TRBJ2-7; D is possibly TRBD1 (5 bases). The CDR3 runs to 15 residues. Germline CDR1 reads ENHRY; CDR2 reads SYGVKD. Trimming removed 3 bases at V and 6 bases at J, with 18 bases between. The CDR3 loop is CAISETGEVGSEQYF. CDR3 DNA: TGTGCCATCAGTGAAACAGGAGAGGTTGGATCCGAGCAGTACTTC.

This chain links TRBV9 with TRBJ2-7; 8 bases are a match to TRBD2. This CDR3 has 15 residues. Per the germline V gene, CDR1 is SGDLS and CDR2 is YYNGEE. With V trimmed by 0 bases and J by 3 bases, 5 bases remained unmatched. CDR3 protein: CASSVESGRNYEQYF. CDR3 sequence (DNA): TGTGCCAGCAGCGTAGAAAGCGGGAGAAACTACGAGCAGTACTTC.

The chain carries TRBV19 and TRBJ2-4, with TRBD2 identical over 7 bases. This CDR3 contains 17 residues. Germline assignment: CDR1 LNHDA and CDR2 SQIVND (reference sequence). The V and J ends lost 7 bases and 0 bases, in that order; junction bases with no gene match: 12. The CDR3: CASTETGGLIAKNIQYF. The CDR3 region has the DNA TGTGCCAGTACCGAAACGGGGGGACTCATAGCCAAAAACATTCAGTACTTC.

The chain uses TRBV5-6 and TRBJ1-3; weak D call: TRBD1 (5 bases). The CDR3 is made up of 16 amino acids. Germline V gene data show CDR1 as SGHDT and CDR2 as YYEEEE. V lost 1 base and J 4 bases, leaving 15 bases between the germline ends. As DNA, the CDR3 is TGTGCCAGCAGCTTGTTAGGACAAGGGGAAGGAAACACCATATATTTT. Amino acids: CASSLLGQGEGNTIYF.

The rearrangement uses TRBV10-1 and TRBJ2-7; D is ambiguous. The V gene's germline CDR1 is WNHNN and CDR2 SYGVQD (reference sequence). The CDR3 covers 13 residues. With 4 bases removed from V and 3 bases from J, the gap between germline ends came to 10 bases. In DNA, the CDR3 is TGCGCCAGCAGTGGGTACAGAAACTACGAGCAGTACTTC. Protein sequence: CASSGYRNYEQYF.

The rearrangement joins TRBV6-5 to TRBJ2-3; 8 bases align to TRBD2. Germline-derived CDR1 and CDR2 are MNHEY and SVGAGI. The trim removed 2 bases at V and 4 bases at J, leaving 5 bases unmatched. The CDR3 runs to 15 residues. CDR3 sequence (DNA): TGTGCCAGCAGTTACAGAGGAGCGGGAGCAGATACGCAGTATTTT. This encodes CASSYRGAGADTQYF.

The V and J genes are TRBV30 and TRBJ1-4; TRBD1 matches at 8 bases. The germline gives CDR1 GTSNPN, CDR2 SVGIG (reference sequence). The length of the CDR3 is 14 residues. Losses at the gene ends were 4 bases for V and 3 bases for J; bases not matched to a gene: 4. The CDR3 nucleotides read TGTGCCTGGACCCCGGGACAGGCTAATGAAAAACTGTTTTTT. Translation: CAWTPGQANEKLFF.

J is TRBJ1-5 and V is TRBV9; no clear D gene. The CDR3 is 13 residues long. The germline V gene encodes CDR1 SGDLS and CDR2 YYNGEE. V was pared by 2 bases and J by 8 bases, with 11 bases between. The CDR3 spells CASSVGPQEPQHF. The DNA for the CDR3 is TGTGCCAGCAGCGTCGGCCCTCAGGAGCCCCAGCATTTT.

This clone was recorded once. This CDR3 reads CASSLDTTEQYF. CDR3 sequence (DNA): TGTGCCAGCAGCTTAGATACGACAGAGCAGTACTTC. The chain joins TRBV7-9 to TRBJ2-7, with D hard to call. This CDR3 spans 12 amino acids. Germline V lookup: CDR1 SEHNR, CDR2 FQNEAQ (reference sequence). V was shortened by 1 base and J by 7 bases, with 8 bases between the two germline ends.

The rearrangement joins TRBV7-9 to TRBJ1-1; unclear D gene. This CDR3 is built from 14 residues. V lost 5 bases and J 1 base, leaving 11 bases between the germline ends. The germline gives CDR1 SEHNR, CDR2 FQNEAQ (reference sequence). The CDR3 coding sequence is TGTGCCAGCAGCGTGGGCCCTAAGAACACTGAAGCTTTCTTT. Translated: CASSVGPKNTEAFF. The whole variable domain, remainder taken from reference TRBV7-9 and TRBJ1-1, is DTGVSQNPRHKITKRGQNVTFRCDPISEHNRLYWYRQTLGQGPEFLTYFQNEAQLEKSRLLSDRFSAERPKGSFSTLEIQRTEQGDSAMYLCASSVGPKNTEAFFGQGTRLTVV.

The chain recombines TRBV7-2 with TRBJ1-1; TRBD1 matches 7 bases. The CDR3 length is 15 residues. Germline-derived CDR1 and CDR2 are SGHTA and FQGNSA. J was trimmed by 1 base and V by 3 bases; bases with no gene match: 5. In nucleotides, the CDR3 is TGTGCCAGCAGCTTTATGACAGGGTGGAACACTGAAGCTTTCTTT. Its protein product is CASSFMTGWNTEAFF.

CDR3: CASSQDWQGRYEQYF. The CDR3 DNA is TGCGCCAGCAGCCAAGATTGGCAGGGCCGCTACGAGCAGTACTTC. This chain uses TRBV4-1 with TRBJ2-7; D is perhaps TRBD1 (5 bases). The CDR3 is 15 residues long. Germline CDR1 and CDR2: MGHRA and YSYEKL. Trimming took off 0 bases at V and 3 bases at J, with 12 bases between the two ends.

Details on this clone: A junction boundary mismatches the germline segment, possibly from a read error. The chain combines TRBV15 with TRBJ1-3; 7 bases agree with TRBD1. Germline V gene sequence: CDR1 LNHNV, CDR2 YYDKDF (reference sequence). The CDR3 consists of 12 residues. For the CDR3, the DNA is TGTGCCACCAGCAGAGATTCAGGGGGTAAGGGCTTT. Translation: CATSRDSGGKGF.

Comment on this clone: Likely a read error: the CDR3 ends without its conserved phenylalanine or tryptophan. It is unclear where the CDR3 begins or ends on the DNA, so no DNA is shown, and the CDR3 is as TCRdb lists it. The V call is TRBV5-1, the J call TRBJ2-7; the table names TRBD1, a call not compared with the DNA. Germline lookup yields CDR1 SGHRS and CDR2 YFSETQ. Counting both end residues, the CDR3 totals 11 amino acids. CDR3 loop: CASSTQTGAGP.

CDR3 in DNA: TGCGCCAGCAGCACATCCAATGAGCAGTTCTTC. Its protein product is CASSTSNEQFF. The chain uses TRBV5-1 and TRBJ2-1, with no clear D. The germline gives CDR1 SGHRS, CDR2 YFSETQ. The CDR3 is made up of 11 amino acids. V dropped 4 bases and J dropped 6 bases, with 5 bases sitting between them.

This clone has only one observation. The gene calls are TRBV19 and TRBJ2-3; possibly TRBD1 for D (6 bases). Germline assignment: CDR1 LNHDA and CDR2 SQIVND (reference sequence). The CDR3 contains 15 residues. V gave up 6 bases and J gave up 2 bases, with 15 bases separating them. The CDR3, as DNA: TGTGCCAGTAGCAAGAACAGGGTCCCCACAGATACGCAGTATTTT. Translation gives CASSKNRVPTDTQYF.

The chain links TRBV20-1 to TRBJ1-2; D uncertain. The CDR3 is 11 residues long. The ends were cut back, 0 bases at V and 12 bases at J, with 11 bases in the middle. Germline lookup yields CDR1 DFQATT and CDR2 SNEGSKA (reference sequence). The CDR3 sequence is CSARDLEEHTF. The CDR3 nucleotides read TGCAGTGCTAGAGATTTGGAGGAGCACACCTTC.

The count of this clone is one. This chain links TRBV11-3 with TRBJ2-1; 11 nucleotides agree with TRBD2. Germline CDR1 SGHNT, CDR2 YENEEA. This CDR3 is built from 15 residues. V lost 5 bases to trimming and J lost 3 bases; unmatched junction nucleotides: 3. The CDR3 sequence: CASSRGLADYNEQFF. The DNA of the CDR3 is TGTGCCAGCAGCCGGGGACTAGCGGACTACAATGAGCAGTTCTTC.